This record concerns one TCR beta chain sequence. Sequenced by immunoSEQ multiplex PCR; TCRdb stores in-frame clones only, minus some. The repertoire has about 16,000 clones, 70% of them found once; the top ten carry approximately 14%. This sample is drawn from a study of PD-1 and CTLA-4 blockade in melanoma. From germline, CDR1 is DFQATT and CDR2 SNEGSKA (reference sequence). The CDR3 spans 14 residues. V was pared by 3 bases and J by 2 bases, with 11 bases between. This TCR came from a human donor with melanoma. This material consisted of CD8+ T cells from peripheral blood, taken from a patient given anti-PD-1 treatment. This chain connects TRBV20-1 to TRBJ2-1; D is uncertain. The CDR3 nucleotides are TGCAGTGCTAGTGATTTGCTAGCCTACAATGAGCAGTTCTTC. Translation: CSASDLLAYNEQFF.